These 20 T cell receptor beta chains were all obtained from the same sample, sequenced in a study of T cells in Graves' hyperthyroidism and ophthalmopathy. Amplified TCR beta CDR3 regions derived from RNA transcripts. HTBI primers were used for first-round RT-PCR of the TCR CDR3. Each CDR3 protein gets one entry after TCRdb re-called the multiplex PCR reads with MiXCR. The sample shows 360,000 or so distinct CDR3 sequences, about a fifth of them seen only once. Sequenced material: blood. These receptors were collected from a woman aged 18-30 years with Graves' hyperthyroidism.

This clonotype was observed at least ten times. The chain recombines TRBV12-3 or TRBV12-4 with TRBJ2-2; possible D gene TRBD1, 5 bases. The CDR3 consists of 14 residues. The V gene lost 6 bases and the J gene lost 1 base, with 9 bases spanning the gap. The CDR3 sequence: CASRHDRNTGELFF. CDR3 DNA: TGTGCCAGCAGACACGACAGGAACACCGGGGAGCTGTTTTTT.

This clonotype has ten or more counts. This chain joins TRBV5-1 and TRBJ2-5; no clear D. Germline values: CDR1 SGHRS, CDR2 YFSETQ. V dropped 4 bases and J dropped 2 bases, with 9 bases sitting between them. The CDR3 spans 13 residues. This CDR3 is CASSVTGQETQYF. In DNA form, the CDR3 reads TGCGCCAGCAGCGTGACTGGGCAAGAGACCCAGTACTTC.

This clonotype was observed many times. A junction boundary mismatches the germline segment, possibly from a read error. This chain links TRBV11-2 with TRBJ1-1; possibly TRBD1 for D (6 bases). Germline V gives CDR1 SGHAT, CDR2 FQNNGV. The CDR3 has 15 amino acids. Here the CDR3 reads CASSSIRQDNTEASF. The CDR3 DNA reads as TGTGCCAGCAGCTCGATTAGACAGGACAACACTGAAGCTTCCTTT.

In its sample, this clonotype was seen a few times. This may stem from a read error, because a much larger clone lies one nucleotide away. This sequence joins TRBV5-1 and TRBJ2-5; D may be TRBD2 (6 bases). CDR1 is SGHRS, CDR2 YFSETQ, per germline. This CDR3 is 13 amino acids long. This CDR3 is CASSAGLGETKYF. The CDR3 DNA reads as TGCGCCAGCAGCGCGGGACTGGGAGAGACCAAGTACTTC.

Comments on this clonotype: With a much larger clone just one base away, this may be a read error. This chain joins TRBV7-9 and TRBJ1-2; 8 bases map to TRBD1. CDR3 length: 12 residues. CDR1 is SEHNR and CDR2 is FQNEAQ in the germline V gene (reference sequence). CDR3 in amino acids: CASSSSTGAVSF. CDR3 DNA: TGTGCCAGCAGCTCCTCGACAGGGGCAGTCAGCTTC.

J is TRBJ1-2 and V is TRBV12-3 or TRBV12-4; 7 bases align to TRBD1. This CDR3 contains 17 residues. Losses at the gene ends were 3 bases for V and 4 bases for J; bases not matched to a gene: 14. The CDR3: CASSLVPNRGSAYGYTF. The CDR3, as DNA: TGTGCCAGCAGTTTGGTCCCAAACAGGGGTTCTGCCTATGGCTACACCTTC.

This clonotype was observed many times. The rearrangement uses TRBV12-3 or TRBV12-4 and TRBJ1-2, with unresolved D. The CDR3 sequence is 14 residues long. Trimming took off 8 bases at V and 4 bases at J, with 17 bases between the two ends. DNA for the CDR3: TGTGCCAGCGGATCCTCTCAATCGTCCTATGGCTACACCTTC. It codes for CASGSSQSSYGYTF.

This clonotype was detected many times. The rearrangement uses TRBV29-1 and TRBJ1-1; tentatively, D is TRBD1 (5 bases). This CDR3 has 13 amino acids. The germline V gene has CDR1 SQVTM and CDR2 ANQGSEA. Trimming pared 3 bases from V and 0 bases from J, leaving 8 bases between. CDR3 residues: CSVDRVLNTEAFF. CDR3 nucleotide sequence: TGCAGCGTTGACAGGGTACTGAACACTGAAGCTTTCTTT. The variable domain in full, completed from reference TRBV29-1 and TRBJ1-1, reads SAVISQKPSRDICQRGTSLTIQCQVDSQVTMMFWYRQQPGQSLTLIATANQGSEATYESGFVIDKFPISRPNLTFSTLTVSNMSPEDSSIYLCSVDRVLNTEAFFGQGTRLTVV.

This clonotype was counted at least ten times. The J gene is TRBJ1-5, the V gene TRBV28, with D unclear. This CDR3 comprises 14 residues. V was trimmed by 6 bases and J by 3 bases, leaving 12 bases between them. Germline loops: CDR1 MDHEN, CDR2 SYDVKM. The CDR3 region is CASSHYRYNQPQHF. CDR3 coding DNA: TGTGCCAGCAGCCACTACAGATACAATCAGCCCCAGCATTTT.

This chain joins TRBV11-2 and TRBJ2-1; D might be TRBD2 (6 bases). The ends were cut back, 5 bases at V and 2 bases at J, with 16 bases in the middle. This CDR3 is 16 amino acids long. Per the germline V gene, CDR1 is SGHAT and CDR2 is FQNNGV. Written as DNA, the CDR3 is TGTGCCAGCAGCCCCGGGGGTTGGGAGGCCTACAATGAGCAGTTCTTC. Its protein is CASSPGGWEAYNEQFF.

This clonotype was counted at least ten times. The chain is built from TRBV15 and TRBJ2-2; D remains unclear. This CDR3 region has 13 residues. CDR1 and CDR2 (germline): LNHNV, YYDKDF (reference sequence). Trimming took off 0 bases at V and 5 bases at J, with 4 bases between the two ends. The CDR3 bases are TGTGCCACCAGCAGAGAGATTACCGGGGAGCTGTTTTTT. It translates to CATSREITGELFF.

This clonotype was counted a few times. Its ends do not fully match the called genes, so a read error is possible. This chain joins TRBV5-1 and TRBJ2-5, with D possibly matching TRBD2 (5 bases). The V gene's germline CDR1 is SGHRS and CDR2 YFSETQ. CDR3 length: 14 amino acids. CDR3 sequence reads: CASSLEAVQETQHF. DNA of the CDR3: TGCGCCAGCAGCTTGGAAGCGGTCCAAGAGACCCAGCACTTC.

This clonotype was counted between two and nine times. This CDR3 reads CSAERGANTGELFF. Written as DNA, the CDR3 is TGCAGTGCAGAGCGCGGGGCAAACACCGGGGAGCTGTTTTTT. This chain uses TRBV20-1 with TRBJ2-2; possibly TRBD2 for D (6 bases). V lost 6 bases to trimming and J lost 2 bases, with 13 bases between them. CDR1 is DFQATT and CDR2 is SNEGSKA in the germline V gene (reference sequence). The CDR3 is 14 residues long.

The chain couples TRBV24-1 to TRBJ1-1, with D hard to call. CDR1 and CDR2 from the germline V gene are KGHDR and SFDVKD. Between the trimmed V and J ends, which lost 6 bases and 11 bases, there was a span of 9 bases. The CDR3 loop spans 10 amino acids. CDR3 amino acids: CATSPGRAFF. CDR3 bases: TGTGCCACCAGTCCTGGGCGGGCTTTCTTT.

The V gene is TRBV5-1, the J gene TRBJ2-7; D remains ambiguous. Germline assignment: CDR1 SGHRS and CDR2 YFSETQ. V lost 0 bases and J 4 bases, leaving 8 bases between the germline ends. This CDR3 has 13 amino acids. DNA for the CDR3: TGCGCCAGCAGCTTGGAAGGAGTATACGAGCAGTACGTC. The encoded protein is CASSLEGVYEQYV.

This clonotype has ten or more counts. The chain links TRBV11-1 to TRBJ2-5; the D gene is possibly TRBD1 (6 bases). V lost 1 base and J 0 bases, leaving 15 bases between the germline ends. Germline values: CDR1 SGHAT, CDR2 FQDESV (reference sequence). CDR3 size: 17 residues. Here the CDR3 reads CASSLVGAGAHQETQYF. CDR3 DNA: TGTGCCAGCAGCTTAGTCGGGGCAGGGGCCCACCAAGAGACCCAGTACTTC. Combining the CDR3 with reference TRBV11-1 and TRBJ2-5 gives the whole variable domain EAEVAQSPRYKITEKSQAVAFWCDPISGHATLYWYRQILGQGPELLVQFQDESVVDDSQLPKDRFSAERLKGVDSTLKIQPAELGDSAMYLCASSLVGAGAHQETQYFGPGTRLLVL.

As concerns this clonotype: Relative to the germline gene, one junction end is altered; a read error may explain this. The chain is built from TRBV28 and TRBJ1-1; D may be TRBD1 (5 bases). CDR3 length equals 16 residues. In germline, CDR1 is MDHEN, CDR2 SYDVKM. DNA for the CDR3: TGTGTCAGCAGTTTATATTGGGACGGTTTGAACACTGAAGCTTTCTTT. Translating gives CVSSLYWDGLNTEAFF.

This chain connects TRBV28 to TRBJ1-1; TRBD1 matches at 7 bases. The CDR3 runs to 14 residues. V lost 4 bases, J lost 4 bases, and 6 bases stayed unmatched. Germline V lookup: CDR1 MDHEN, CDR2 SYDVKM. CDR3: CASSSRRGSTEAFF. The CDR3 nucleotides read TGTGCCAGCAGTTCCCGCAGGGGGAGCACTGAAGCTTTCTTT.

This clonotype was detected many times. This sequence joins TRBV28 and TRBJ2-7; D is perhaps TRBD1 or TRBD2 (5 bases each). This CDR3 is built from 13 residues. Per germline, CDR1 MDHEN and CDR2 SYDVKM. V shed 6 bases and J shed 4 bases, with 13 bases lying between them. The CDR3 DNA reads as TGTGCCAGCAGCCGGGGCTATCGTTACGAGCAGTACTTC. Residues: CASSRGYRYEQYF.

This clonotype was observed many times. The CDR3 spells CASSGEGQSYEQYF. Here the CDR3 DNA reads TGTGCCAGCAGCGGGGAGGGACAGAGCTACGAGCAGTACTTC. The gene calls are TRBV7-3 and TRBJ2-7; D possibly uses TRBD1 or TRBD2 (7 bases each). The CDR3 totals 14 residues. Trimming left V 5 bases short and J 3 bases short, with 14 bases between. Germline CDR1 SGHTA, CDR2 FQGTGA.